This T cell receptor beta chain was documented in a study of T cell repertoires in aging, cancer and after chemotherapy. Study context: Donors were grouped into six age bands spanning 30 or younger through 70 or older. General study points: Across the chemotherapy interval, each cancer cohort showed higher median generation probability, suggesting thymic rebound. Untreated cancer patients had significantly lower blood TCR diversity than age-matched healthy donors.

This clonotype has just one count. Its antigen is still unknown. TCR beta rearrangements were amplified from peripheral blood genomic DNA. CDR3 length: 17 residues. The V gene's germline CDR1 is SGHNT and CDR2 YYREEE (reference sequence). V was pared by 0 bases and J by 9 bases, with 19 bases between. TRB rearrangements spanning V, D and J were amplified using mixed TRB-A/B primers. Each CDR3 protein gets one entry after TCRdb re-called the multiplex PCR reads with MiXCR. The table has around 17,000 distinct CDR3 sequences, around half seen once. The sequenced material came from blood. J is TRBJ1-6 and V is TRBV5-4; no clear D gene. The TCR sequence derives from a human donor in good health. CDR3 in DNA: TGTGCCAGCAGCTTGGGGACCCCAAGGTCCCGTAGTTCACCCCTCCACTTT. Its translation is CASSLGTPRSRSSPLHF.